This entry lists 6 T cell receptor beta chains sequenced from one sample in a study of control samples from healthy donors and cancer patients. Clones were sequenced by immunoSEQ multiplex PCR, and TCRdb holds only the in-frame ones, with some missing. Among some 150,000 clones, roughly 94% were seen once, and the ten largest hold around 13%. The source material was blood. The source of these receptors is a man between 40 and 49 years old in good health.

A single count supports this clone. The J gene is TRBJ1-6, the V gene TRBV27; a possible D gene is TRBD1 (5 bases). The length of the CDR3 is 15 residues. Trimming removed 0 bases from V and 7 bases from J, with 10 bases in between. Germline V gives CDR1 MNHEY, CDR2 SMNVEV (reference sequence). In DNA, the CDR3 is TGTGCCAGCAGTTTATCCGCCCAGGGAAATTCACCCCTCCACTTT. This gives the protein CASSLSAQGNSPLHF.

The V call is TRBV6-5, the J call TRBJ2-1, with 9 nucleotides matching TRBD2. Germline V gives CDR1 MNHEY, CDR2 SVGAGI. The length of the CDR3 is 15 residues. With 6 bases clipped from V and 8 bases from J, the junction kept 11 bases outside the gene matches. CDR3 loop: CASSVTSGGFHEQFF. The CDR3 nucleotides read TGTGCCAGCAGCGTAACAAGCGGGGGGTTCCATGAGCAGTTCTTC.

The chain links TRBV27 to TRBJ1-1, with a possible D match to TRBD1 (6 bases). V was clipped by 4 bases and J by 7 bases, with 13 bases between them. Germline values: CDR1 MNHEY, CDR2 SMNVEV (reference sequence). This CDR3 region has 13 residues. The CDR3 is CASSSRGLGEAFF. CDR3 sequence (DNA): TGTGCCAGCAGTTCACGGGGGCTGGGTGAAGCTTTCTTT.

The rearrangement uses TRBV15 and TRBJ1-2; D not resolved. Germline CDR1 reads LNHNV; CDR2 reads YYDKDF (reference sequence). There are 15 residues in the CDR3. Trimming removed 1 base at V and 3 bases at J, with 12 bases between. The CDR3 bases are TGTGCCACCAGCAGAGGAACAGACGCAGACTATGGCTACACCTTC. Translation gives CATSRGTDADYGYTF.

A single count supports this clone. This rearrangement joins TRBV9 to TRBJ1-3; possible D gene TRBD1, 5 bases. CDR3 length: 15 residues. Germline V gene lookup returns CDR1 SGDLS and CDR2 YYNGEE. V lost 0 bases and J 0 bases, leaving 7 bases between the germline ends. This CDR3 reads CASSVGQFSGNTIYF. In DNA form, the CDR3 reads TGTGCCAGCAGCGTAGGACAGTTCTCTGGAAACACCATATATTTT.

The rearrangement joins TRBV7-3 to TRBJ2-7; 11 nucleotides align to TRBD2. Per the germline V gene, CDR1 is SGHTA and CDR2 is FQGTGA. V shed 8 bases and J 2 bases; nucleotides not matched to a gene: 5. The CDR3 is made up of 14 amino acids. CDR3 nucleotides: TGTGCCAGCGGCCGACTAGCGGGAACCTACGAGCAGTACTTC. Residues: CASGRLAGTYEQYF.